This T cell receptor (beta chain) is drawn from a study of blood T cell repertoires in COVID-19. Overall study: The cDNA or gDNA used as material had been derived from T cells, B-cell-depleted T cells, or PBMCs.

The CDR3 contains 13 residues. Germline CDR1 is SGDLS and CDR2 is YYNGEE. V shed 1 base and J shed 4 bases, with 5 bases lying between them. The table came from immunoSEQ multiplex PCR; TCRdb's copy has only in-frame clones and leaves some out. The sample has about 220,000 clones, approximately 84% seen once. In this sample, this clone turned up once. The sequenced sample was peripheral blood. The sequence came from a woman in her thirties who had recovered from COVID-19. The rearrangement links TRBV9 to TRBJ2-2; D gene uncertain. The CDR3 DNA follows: TGTGCCAGCAGCGTACCCCGCACCGGGGAGCTGTTTTTT. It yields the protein CASSVPRTGELFF.